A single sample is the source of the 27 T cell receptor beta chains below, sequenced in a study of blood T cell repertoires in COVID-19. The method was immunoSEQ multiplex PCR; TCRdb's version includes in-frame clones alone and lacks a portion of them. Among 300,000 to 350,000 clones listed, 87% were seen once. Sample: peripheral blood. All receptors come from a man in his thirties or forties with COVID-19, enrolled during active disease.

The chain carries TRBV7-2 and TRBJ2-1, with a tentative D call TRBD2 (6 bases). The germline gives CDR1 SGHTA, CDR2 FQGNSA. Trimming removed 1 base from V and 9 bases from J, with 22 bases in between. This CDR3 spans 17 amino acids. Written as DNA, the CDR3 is TGTGCCAGCAGCTTAGTGGTAAGGACGGAGGGGTTCAGTGAGCAGTTCTTC. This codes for CASSLVVRTEGFSEQFF.

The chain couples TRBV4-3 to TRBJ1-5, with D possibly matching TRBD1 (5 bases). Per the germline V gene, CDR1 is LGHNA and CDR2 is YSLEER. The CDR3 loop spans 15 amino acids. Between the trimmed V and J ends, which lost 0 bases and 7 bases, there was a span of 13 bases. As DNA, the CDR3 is TGCGCCAGCAGCCAAGAGGGCAGGGTTGGGCAGCCCCAGCATTTT. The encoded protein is CASSQEGRVGQPQHF.

CDR3 DNA: TGTGCCAGCAGTATAGGGGGTGAGCAGTTCTTC. Protein product: CASSIGGEQFF. J is TRBJ2-1 and V is TRBV6-4; perhaps TRBD1 as D (6 bases). Germline CDR1 is MRHNA and CDR2 is SNTAGT. With 5 bases removed from V and 9 bases from J, the gap between germline ends came to 8 bases. The CDR3 covers 11 residues.

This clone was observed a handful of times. The CDR3 here is CASSLAGQGDEQYF. The DNA for the CDR3 is TGTGCCAGCAGCTTGGCGGGACAGGGCGACGAGCAGTACTTC. This chain connects TRBV5-4 to TRBJ2-7, with 9 bases fitting TRBD1. V lost 0 bases to trimming and J lost 5 bases; unmatched junction nucleotides: 3. Germline V gene sequence: CDR1 SGHNT, CDR2 YYREEE (reference sequence). There are 14 residues in the CDR3.

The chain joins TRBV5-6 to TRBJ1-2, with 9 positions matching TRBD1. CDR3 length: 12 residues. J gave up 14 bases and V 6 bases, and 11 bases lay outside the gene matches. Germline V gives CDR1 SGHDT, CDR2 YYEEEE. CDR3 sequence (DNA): TGTGCCAGCACTCGACGGGACAGGGCCAGGACCTTC. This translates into CASTRRDRARTF. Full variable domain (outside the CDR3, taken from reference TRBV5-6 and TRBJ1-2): DAGVTQSPTHLIKTRGQQVTLRCSPKSGHDTVSWYQQALGQGPQFIFQYYEEEERQRGNFPDRFSGHQFPNYSSELNVNALLLGDSALYLCASTRRDRARTFGSGTRLTVV.

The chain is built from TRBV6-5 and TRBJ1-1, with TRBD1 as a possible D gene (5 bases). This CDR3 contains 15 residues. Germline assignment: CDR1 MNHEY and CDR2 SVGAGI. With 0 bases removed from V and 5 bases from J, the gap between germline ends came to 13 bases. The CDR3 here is CASSYSGQGGTEAFF. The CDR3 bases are TGTGCCAGCAGTTACTCAGGGCAGGGTGGGACTGAAGCTTTCTTT.

The CDR3 is CASSSDRDEQYF. CDR3 bases: TGTGCCAGCAGTAGCGACAGGGACGAGCAGTACTTC. The chain recombines TRBV12-3 or TRBV12-4 with TRBJ2-7; TRBD1 aligns across 7 bases. The CDR3 is made up of 12 amino acids. V shed 5 bases, J shed 5 bases, and the junction held 3 bases outside the gene matches.

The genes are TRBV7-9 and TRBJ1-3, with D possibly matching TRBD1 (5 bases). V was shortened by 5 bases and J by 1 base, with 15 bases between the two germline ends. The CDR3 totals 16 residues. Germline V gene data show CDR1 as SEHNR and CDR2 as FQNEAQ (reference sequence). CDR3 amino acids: CASSPQAPFSGNTIYF. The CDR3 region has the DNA TGTGCCAGCAGCCCACAGGCCCCTTTTTCTGGAAACACCATATATTTT.

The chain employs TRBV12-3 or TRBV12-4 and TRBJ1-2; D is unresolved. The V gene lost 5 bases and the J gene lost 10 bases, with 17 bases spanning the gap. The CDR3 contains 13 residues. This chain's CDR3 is CASSALRESPYTF. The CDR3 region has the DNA TGTGCCAGCAGTGCCCTACGGGAAAGTCCCTACACCTTC.

In nucleotides, the CDR3 is TGTGCCAGCAGTACCCCGCGGACTAGCGGGAGCCCACTGTCCCAAGAGACCCAGTACTTC. Translated, it gives CASSTPRTSGSPLSQETQYF. This rearrangement joins TRBV21-1 to TRBJ2-5; the tabulated D call, TRBD2, remains unverified against the DNA. TRBV21-1 is deemed a pseudogene. The CDR3 has 20 amino acids.

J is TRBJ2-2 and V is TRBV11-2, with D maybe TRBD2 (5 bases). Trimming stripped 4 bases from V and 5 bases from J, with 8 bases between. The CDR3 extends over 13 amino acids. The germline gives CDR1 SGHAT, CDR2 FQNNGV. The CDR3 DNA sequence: TGTGCCAGCAGCTCCGGAGGAACCGGGGAGCTGTTTTTT. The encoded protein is CASSSGGTGELFF. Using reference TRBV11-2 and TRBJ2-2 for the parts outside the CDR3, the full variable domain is EAGVAQSPRYKIIEKRQSVAFWCNPISGHATLYWYQQILGQGPKLLIQFQNNGVVDDSQLPKDRFSAERLKGVDSTLKIQPAKLEDSAVYLCASSSGGTGELFFGEGSRLTVL.

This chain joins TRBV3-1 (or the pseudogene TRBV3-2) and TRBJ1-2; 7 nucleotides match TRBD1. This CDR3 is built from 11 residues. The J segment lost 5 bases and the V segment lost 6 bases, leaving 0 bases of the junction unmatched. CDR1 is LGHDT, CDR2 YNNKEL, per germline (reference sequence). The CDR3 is CASRQGYGYTF. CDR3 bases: TGTGCCAGCAGACAGGGGTATGGCTACACCTTC.

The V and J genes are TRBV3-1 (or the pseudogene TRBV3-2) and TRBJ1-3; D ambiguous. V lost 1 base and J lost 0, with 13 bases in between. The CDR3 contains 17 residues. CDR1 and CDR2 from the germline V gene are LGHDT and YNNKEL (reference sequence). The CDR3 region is CASSQALFGLSGNTIYF. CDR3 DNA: TGTGCCAGCAGCCAAGCCCTTTTTGGCCTCTCTGGAAACACCATATATTTT.

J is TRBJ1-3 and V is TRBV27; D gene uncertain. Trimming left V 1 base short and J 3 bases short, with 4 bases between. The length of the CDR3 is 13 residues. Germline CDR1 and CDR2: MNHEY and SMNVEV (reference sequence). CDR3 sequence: CASSLYLGNTIYF. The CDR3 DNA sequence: TGTGCCAGCAGTTTATATCTTGGAAACACCATATATTTT.

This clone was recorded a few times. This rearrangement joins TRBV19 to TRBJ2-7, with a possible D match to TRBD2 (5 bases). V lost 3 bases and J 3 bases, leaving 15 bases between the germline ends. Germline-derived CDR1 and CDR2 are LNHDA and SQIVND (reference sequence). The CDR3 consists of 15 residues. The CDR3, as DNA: TGTGCCAGTAGTATTCTCGGGGATGGGCACTACGAGCAGTACTTC. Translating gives CASSILGDGHYEQYF.

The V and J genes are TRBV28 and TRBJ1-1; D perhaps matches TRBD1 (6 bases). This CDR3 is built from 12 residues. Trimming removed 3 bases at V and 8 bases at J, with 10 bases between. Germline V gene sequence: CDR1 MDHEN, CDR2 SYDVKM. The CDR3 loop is CASSFNDREAFF. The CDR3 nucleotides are TGTGCCAGCAGTTTCAACGACAGGGAAGCTTTCTTT. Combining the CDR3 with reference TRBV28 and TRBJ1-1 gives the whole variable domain DVKVTQSSRYLVKRTGEKVFLECVQDMDHENMFWYRQDPGLGLRLIYFSYDVKMKEKGDIPEGYSVSREKKERFSLILESASTNQTSMYLCASSFNDREAFFGQGTRLTVV.

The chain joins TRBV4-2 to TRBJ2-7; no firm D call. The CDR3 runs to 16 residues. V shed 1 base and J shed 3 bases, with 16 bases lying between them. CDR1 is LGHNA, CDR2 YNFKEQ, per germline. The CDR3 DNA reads TGTGCCAGCAGCCAAGTAACTAATATTAGGAACTACGAGCAGTACTTC. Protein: CASSQVTNIRNYEQYF.

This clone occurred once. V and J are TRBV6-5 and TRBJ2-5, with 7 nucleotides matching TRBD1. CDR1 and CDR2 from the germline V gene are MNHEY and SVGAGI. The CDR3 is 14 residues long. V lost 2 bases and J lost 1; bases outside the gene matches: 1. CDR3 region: CASSYRTGQETQYF. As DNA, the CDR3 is TGTGCCAGCAGTTACAGGACAGGCCAAGAGACCCAGTACTTC.

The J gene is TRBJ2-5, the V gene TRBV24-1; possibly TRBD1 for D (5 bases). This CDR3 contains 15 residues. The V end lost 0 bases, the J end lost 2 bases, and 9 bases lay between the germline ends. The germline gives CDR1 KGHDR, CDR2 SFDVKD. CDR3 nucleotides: TGTGCCACCAGTGATTTGCGGGCAGGGCAAGAGACCCAGTACTTC. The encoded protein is CATSDLRAGQETQYF.

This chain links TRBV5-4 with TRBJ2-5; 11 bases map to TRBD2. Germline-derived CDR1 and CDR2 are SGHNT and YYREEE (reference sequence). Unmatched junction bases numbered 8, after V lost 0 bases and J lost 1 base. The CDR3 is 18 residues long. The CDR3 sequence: CASSLVQTSGNSQETQYF. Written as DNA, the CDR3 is TGTGCCAGCAGCTTGGTTCAGACTAGCGGGAATTCCCAAGAGACCCAGTACTTC.

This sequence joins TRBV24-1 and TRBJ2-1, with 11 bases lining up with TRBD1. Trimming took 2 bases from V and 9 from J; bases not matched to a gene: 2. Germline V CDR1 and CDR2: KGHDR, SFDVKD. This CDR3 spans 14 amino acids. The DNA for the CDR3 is TGTGCCACCAGTGATTCGGGACAGGGGGTTGAGCAGTTCTTC. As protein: CATSDSGQGVEQFF.

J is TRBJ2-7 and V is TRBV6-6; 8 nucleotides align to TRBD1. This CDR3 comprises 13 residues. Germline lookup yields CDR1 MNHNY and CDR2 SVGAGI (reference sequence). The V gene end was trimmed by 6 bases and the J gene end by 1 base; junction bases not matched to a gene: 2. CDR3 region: CASRGQASYEQYF. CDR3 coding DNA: TGTGCCAGCAGGGGACAGGCATCCTACGAGCAGTACTTC.

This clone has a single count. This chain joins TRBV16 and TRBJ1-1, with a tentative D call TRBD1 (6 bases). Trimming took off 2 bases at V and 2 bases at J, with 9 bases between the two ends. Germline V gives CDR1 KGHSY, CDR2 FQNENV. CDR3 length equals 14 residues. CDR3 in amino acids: CASSQLGHNTEAFF. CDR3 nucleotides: TGTGCCAGCAGCCAACTGGGACACAACACTGAAGCTTTCTTT. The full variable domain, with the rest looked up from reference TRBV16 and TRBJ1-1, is GEEVAQTPKHLVRGEGQKAKLYCAPIKGHSYVFWYQQVLKNEFKFLISFQNENVFDETGMPKERFSAKCLPNSPCSLEIQATKLEDSAVYFCASSQLGHNTEAFFGQGTRLTVV.

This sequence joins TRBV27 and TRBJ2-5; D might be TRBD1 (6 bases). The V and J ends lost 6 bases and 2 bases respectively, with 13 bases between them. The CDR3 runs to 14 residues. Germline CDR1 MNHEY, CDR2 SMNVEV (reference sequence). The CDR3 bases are TGTGCCAGCAGCACACGGACAGAACAAGAGACCCAGTACTTC. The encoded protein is CASSTRTEQETQYF.

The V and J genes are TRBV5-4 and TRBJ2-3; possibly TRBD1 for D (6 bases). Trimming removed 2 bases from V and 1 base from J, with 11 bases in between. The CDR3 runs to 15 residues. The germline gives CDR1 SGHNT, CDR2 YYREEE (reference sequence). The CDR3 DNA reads TGTGCCAGCAGCTTAGGGGGATTTGGCACAGATACGCAGTATTTT. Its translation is CASSLGGFGTDTQYF. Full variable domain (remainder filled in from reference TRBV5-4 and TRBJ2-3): ETGVTQSPTHLIKTRGQQVTLRCSSQSGHNTVSWYQQALGQGPQFIFQYYREEENGRGNFPPRFSGLQFPNYSSELNVNALELDDSALYLCASSLGGFGTDTQYFGPGTRLTVL.

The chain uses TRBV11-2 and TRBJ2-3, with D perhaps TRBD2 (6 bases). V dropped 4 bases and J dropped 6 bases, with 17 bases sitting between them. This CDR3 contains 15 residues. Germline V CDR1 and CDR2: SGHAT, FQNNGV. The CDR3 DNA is TGTGCCAGCAGCTCCTCGGGACTCCGACTCGATACGCAGTATTTT. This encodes CASSSSGLRLDTQYF.

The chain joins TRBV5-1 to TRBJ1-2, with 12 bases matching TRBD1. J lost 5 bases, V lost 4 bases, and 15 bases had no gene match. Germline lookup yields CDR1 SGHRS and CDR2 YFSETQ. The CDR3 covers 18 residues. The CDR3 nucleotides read TGCGCCAGCAGCGTGAACAACCGGGACAGGGGGCGCGGTTATGGCTACACCTTC. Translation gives CASSVNNRDRGRGYGYTF.